This passage covers 9 T cell receptor beta chains from one sample sequenced in a study of T cells after yellow fever vaccination. One entry per CDR3 protein results from TCRdb running MiXCR on the 5' RACE reads. The repertoire consists of about 58,000 distinct CDR3 sequences, with around 7% occurring once and the leading ten covering under 45%. Material: CD8+ T cells sorted from PBMCs, obtained on the day of the first yellow fever vaccination. These receptors originate from a man aged 18 to 29 who received the YFV17D yellow fever vaccine.

The rearrangement joins TRBV5-1 to TRBJ2-7; D is uncertain. V lost 2 bases and J lost 2, with 11 bases in between. CDR1 is SGHRS and CDR2 is YFSETQ in the germline V gene. The CDR3 sequence is 14 residues long. CDR3 DNA sequence: TGCGCCAGCAGCTTAGTCCGCGGAGCCTACGAGCAGTACTTC. It yields the protein CASSLVRGAYEQYF.

This sequence joins TRBV6-5 and TRBJ1-2, with TRBD1 as a possible D gene (6 bases). The germline gives CDR1 MNHEY, CDR2 SVGAGI. V was trimmed by 4 bases and J by 7 bases, leaving 7 bases between them. This CDR3 is built from 11 residues. The CDR3 DNA sequence: TGTGCCAGCAGTTCGGACAGTGGCTACACCTTC. The encoded protein is CASSSDSGYTF.

The chain joins TRBV4-1 to TRBJ2-2; D uncertain. CDR1 is MGHRA, CDR2 YSYEKL, per germline. The CDR3 loop spans 16 amino acids. V lost 2 bases and J lost 3, with 13 bases in between. The CDR3 bases are TGCGCCAGCAGCCAATCCCCCAACCGGGACACCGGGGAGCTGTTTTTT. As protein: CASSQSPNRDTGELFF.

There are many counts of this clonotype. The rearrangement uses TRBV28 and TRBJ2-1; 10 bases are shared with TRBD1. J was trimmed by 9 bases and V by 3 bases; bases with no gene match: 8. Germline CDR1 is MDHEN and CDR2 is SYDVKM. CDR3 size: 15 residues. The CDR3 sequence is CASSFSGQGFFEQFF. In DNA form, the CDR3 reads TGTGCCAGCAGTTTCTCGGGACAGGGGTTTTTTGAGCAGTTCTTC.

This clonotype was detected many times. The chain links TRBV4-1 to TRBJ2-3; D tentatively fits TRBD1 or TRBD2 (5 bases each). Trimming took 4 bases from V and 2 from J, leaving 13 bases between them. The CDR3 runs 15 residues. Germline CDR1 reads MGHRA; CDR2 reads YSYEKL. CDR3 residues: CASSPGTPVTDTQYF. CDR3 DNA: TGCGCCAGCAGCCCCGGGACCCCCGTCACAGATACGCAGTATTTT.

This clonotype came up many times. The rearrangement links TRBV6-5 to TRBJ1-2; 8 bases agree with TRBD1. This CDR3 spans 14 amino acids. The germline V gene encodes CDR1 MNHEY and CDR2 SVGAGI. The ends lost 2 bases at V and 1 base at J; junction bases unmatched: 0. The CDR3 protein is CASSYGQGNYGYTF. The DNA for the CDR3 is TGTGCCAGCAGTTACGGACAGGGTAACTATGGCTACACCTTC.

This clonotype was counted at least ten times. The chain recombines TRBV2 with TRBJ2-3; a possible D gene is TRBD1 (5 bases). Germline CDR1 reads SNHLY; CDR2 reads FYNNEI. V lost 8 bases to trimming and J lost 2 bases, with 17 bases between them. The CDR3 has 15 residues. The CDR3 DNA follows: TGTGCCAGCGGCGTTACGCTGACAGACACAGATACGCAGTATTTT. Encoded protein: CASGVTLTDTDTQYF.

Here the CDR3 reads CASSYSAELAGGLQFF. The CDR3 DNA sequence: TGTGCCAGCAGTTACTCAGCGGAACTAGCGGGGGGGTTACAGTTCTTC. The chain links TRBV6-5 to TRBJ2-1; 13 bases align to TRBD2. There are 16 residues in the CDR3. Germline V gene sequence: CDR1 MNHEY, CDR2 SVGAGI. Trimming at V came to 0 bases and at J to 13 bases, leaving 9 bases not matched to a gene.

This clonotype was seen more than once but under ten times. The J gene is TRBJ1-5, the V gene TRBV28; D is perhaps TRBD1 (6 bases). Trimming left V 10 bases short and J 7 bases short, with 17 bases between. Germline assignment: CDR1 MDHEN and CDR2 SYDVKM. This CDR3 contains 13 residues. The CDR3 bases are TGTGCCATTCAGGGGCAGGGAGGGCAGCCCCAGCATTTT. It encodes CAIQGQGGQPQHF. The full variable domain, in which reference TRBV28 and TRBJ1-5 provide the parts outside the CDR3, is DVKVTQSSRYLVKRTGEKVFLECVQDMDHENMFWYRQDPGLGLRLIYFSYDVKMKEKGDIPEGYSVSREKKERFSLILESASTNQTSMYLCAIQGQGGQPQHFGDGTRLSIL.